This TCR beta chain stems from a study of blood T cell repertoires in COVID-19. Study background: Sites across the United States, Italy and Spain contributed samples from acute and convalescent COVID-19. PBMCs, B-cell-depleted T cells, or T cells provided the cDNA or gDNA that made up the material.

Under the authors' procedure: Estimated nucleated cell counts came from reference gene primer amplification. Sequencing used immunoSEQ multiplex PCR; TCRdb keeps in-frame clones, though not all of them. D and trimming come from the DNA, and the V and J calls and clone size come from that table. The repertoire has under 350,000 clones, 80% to 90% of them found once; the top ten carry approximately 4.2%. Germline-derived CDR1 and CDR2 are GTSNPN and SVGIG (reference sequence). The CDR3 runs to 15 residues. V was clipped by 0 bases and J by 0 bases, with 11 bases between them. The receptor's source is a man aged 35 to 55 with acute or convalescent COVID-19. This chain connects TRBV30 to TRBJ1-1; D remains ambiguous. The sample comprised peripheral blood. The CDR3 loop reads CAWSVSPTMNTEAFF. The CDR3 nucleotides are TGTGCCTGGAGTGTGAGTCCCACCATGAACACTGAAGCTTTCTTT.